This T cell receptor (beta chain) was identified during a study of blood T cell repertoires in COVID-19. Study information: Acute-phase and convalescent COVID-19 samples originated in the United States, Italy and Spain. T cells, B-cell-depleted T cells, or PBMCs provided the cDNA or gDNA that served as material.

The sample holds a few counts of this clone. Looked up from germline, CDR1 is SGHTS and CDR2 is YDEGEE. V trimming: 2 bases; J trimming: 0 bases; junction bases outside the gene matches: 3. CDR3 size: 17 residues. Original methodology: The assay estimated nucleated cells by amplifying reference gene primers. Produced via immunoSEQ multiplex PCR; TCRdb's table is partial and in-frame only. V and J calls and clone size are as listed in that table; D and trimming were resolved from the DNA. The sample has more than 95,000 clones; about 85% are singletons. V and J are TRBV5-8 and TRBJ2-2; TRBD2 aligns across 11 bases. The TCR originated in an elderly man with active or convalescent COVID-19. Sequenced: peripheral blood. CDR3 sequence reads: CASSFPTSGTNTGELFF. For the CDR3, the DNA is TGTGCCAGCAGCTTCCCGACTAGCGGGACGAACACCGGGGAGCTGTTTTTT.